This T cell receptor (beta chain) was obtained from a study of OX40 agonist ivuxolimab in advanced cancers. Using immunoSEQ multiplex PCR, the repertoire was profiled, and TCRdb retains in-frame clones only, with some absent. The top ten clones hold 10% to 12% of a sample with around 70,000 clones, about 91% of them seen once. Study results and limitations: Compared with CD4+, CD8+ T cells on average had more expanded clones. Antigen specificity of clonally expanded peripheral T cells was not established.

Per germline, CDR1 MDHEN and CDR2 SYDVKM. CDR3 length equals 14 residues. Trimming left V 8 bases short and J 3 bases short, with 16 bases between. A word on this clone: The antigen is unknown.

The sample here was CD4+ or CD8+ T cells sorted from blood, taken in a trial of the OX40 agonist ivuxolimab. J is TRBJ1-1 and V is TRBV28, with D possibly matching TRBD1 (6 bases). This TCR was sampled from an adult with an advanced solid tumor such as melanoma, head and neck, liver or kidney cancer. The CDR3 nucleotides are TGTGCCAGCCAAAACACAGGGTTGTACACTGAAGCTTTCTTT. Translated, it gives CASQNTGLYTEAFF.